This TCR beta chain was captured in a study of cytomegalovirus exposure and HLA in healthy donors. It was with 60 Vbeta and 13 Jbeta primers that the PCR ran. Assay used: immunoSEQ multiplex PCR; TCRdb lists only in-frame clones, some missing. Here the sample spans about 120,000 clones, about four fifths being singletons. Material: PBMCs. The sequence came from a woman aged 40 to 50 in good health and CMV-seropositive.

CDR3 in amino acids: CAWRPGTTINEKLFF. The CDR3 coding sequence is TGTGCCTGGAGACCGGGGACAACTATTAATGAAAAACTGTTTTTT. This chain joins TRBV30 and TRBJ1-4, with TRBD1 as a possible D gene (6 bases). V dropped 3 bases and J dropped 4 bases, with 15 bases sitting between them. The CDR3 extends over 15 amino acids. Looked up from germline, CDR1 is GTSNPN and CDR2 is SVGIG (reference sequence).